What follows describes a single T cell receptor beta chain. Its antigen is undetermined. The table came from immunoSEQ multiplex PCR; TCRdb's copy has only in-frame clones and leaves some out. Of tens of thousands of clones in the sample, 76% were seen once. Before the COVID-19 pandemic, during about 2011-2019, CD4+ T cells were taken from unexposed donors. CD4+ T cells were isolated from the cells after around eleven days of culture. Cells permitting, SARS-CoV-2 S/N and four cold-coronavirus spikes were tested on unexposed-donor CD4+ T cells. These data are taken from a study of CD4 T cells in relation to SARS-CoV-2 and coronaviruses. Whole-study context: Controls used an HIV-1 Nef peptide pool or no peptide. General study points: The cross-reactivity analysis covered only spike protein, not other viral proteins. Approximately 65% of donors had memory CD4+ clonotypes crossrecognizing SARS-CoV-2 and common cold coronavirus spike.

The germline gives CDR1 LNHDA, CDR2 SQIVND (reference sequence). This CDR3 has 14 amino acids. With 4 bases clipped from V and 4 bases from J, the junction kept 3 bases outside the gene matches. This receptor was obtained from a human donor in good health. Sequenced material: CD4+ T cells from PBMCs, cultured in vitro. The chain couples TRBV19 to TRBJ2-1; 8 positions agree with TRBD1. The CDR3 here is CASSRQGSYNEQFF. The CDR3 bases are TGTGCCAGTAGTAGACAGGGGTCTTACAATGAGCAGTTCTTC.